One TCR beta chain is described in this entry. The antigen remains undetermined. The data belong to a study of cytomegalovirus exposure and HLA in healthy donors. Study results and caveats: In a later analysis, common viral pathogens appeared linked to several of the most significant clusters. In vitro confirmation showed a few CMV-associated chains to be CMV antigen specific.

PCR used 60 Vbeta primers and 13 Jbeta primers. The method was immunoSEQ multiplex PCR; TCRdb's version includes in-frame clones alone and lacks a portion of them. The sample contains 150,000 to 200,000 clones, 60% to 80% of which appear only once. Per the germline V gene, CDR1 is KGHSH and CDR2 is LQKENI. The CDR3 covers 15 residues. Trimming left V 4 bases short and J 1 base short, with 13 bases between. The chain couples TRBV18 to TRBJ1-1; D is possibly TRBD1 (6 bases). This receptor was taken from a woman aged 40-49 years in good health and CMV-seropositive. Material: PBMCs. The chain's CDR3 is CASSRDIERNTEAFF. CDR3 coding DNA: TGTGCCAGCTCACGGGACATTGAGAGGAACACTGAAGCTTTCTTT.